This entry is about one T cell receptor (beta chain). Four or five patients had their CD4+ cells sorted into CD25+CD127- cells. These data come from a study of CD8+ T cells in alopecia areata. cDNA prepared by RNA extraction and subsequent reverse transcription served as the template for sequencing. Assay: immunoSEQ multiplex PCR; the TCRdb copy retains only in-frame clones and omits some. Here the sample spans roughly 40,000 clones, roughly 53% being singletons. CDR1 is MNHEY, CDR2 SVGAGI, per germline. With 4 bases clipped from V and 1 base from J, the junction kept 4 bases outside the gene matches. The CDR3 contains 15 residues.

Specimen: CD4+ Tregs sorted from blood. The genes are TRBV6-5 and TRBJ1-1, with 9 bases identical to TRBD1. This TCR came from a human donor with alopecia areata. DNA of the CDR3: TGTGCCAGCAGTTCGCCGGGACAGGGGAACACTGAAGCTTTCTTT. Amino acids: CASSSPGQGNTEAFF.